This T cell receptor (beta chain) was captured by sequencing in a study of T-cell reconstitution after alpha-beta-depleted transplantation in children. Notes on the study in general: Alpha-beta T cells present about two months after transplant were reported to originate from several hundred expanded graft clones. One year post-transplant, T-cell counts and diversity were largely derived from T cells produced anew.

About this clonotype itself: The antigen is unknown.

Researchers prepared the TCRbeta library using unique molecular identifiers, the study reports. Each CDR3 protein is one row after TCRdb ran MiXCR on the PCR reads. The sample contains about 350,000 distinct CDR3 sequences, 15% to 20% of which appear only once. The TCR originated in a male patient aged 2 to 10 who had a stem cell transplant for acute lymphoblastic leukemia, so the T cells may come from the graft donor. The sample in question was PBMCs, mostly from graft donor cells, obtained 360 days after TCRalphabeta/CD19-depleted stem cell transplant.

The CDR3 bases are TGTGCCAGCAGCTTAGAAGGTTCACCCGAGCAGTACTTC. Translated, it gives CASSLEGSPEQYF. This sequence joins TRBV7-8 and TRBJ2-7; D unresolved. From germline, CDR1 is SGHVS and CDR2 FQNEAQ. The CDR3 consists of 13 residues. V dropped 1 base and J dropped 6 bases, with 10 bases sitting between them.